The 10 T cell receptor beta chains reported below all come from one sample, sequenced in a study of CD8+ T cells in alopecia areata. cDNA serving as the sequencing template came from extracted, reverse transcribed RNA. This table comes from immunoSEQ multiplex PCR, and its TCRdb copy is limited to in-frame clones, with some not included. This sample carries about 200,000 clones, under 80% of them seen once, and the ten largest clones take 1.3%. Described treatment: oral pan-JAK inhibitor, 5-10 mg twice daily. The sample in question was CD4+ T cells sorted from blood, obtained at approximately week 49, from a patient treated with tofacitinib. The receptor source for this set is a human donor with alopecia areata.

As for this clone: Since a much larger clone is just one base distant, this may be a read error. The chain employs TRBV4-3 and TRBJ1-1; no clear D gene. Germline CDR1 is LGHNA and CDR2 is YSLEER. Trimming took 0 bases from V and 1 from J, leaving 3 bases between them. The CDR3 sequence is 13 residues long. DNA for the CDR3: TGCGCCAGCAGCCAAGAGTCGAACACTGAAGCTTTCTTT. Translating it yields CASSQESNTEAFF.

The rearrangement links TRBV29-1 to TRBJ2-4; D unclear. V dropped 4 bases and J dropped 7 bases, with 5 bases sitting between them. Per the germline V gene, CDR1 is SQVTM and CDR2 is ANQGSEA. The CDR3 loop spans 10 amino acids. CDR3 loop: CSVGQNIQYF. CDR3 bases: TGCAGCGTTGGCCAGAACATTCAGTACTTC. Using reference TRBV29-1 and TRBJ2-4 for the parts outside the CDR3, the full variable domain is SAVISQKPSRDICQRGTSLTIQCQVDSQVTMMFWYRQQPGQSLTLIATANQGSEATYESGFVIDKFPISRPNLTFSTLTVSNMSPEDSSIYLCSVGQNIQYFGAGTRLSVL.

The chain is built from TRBV5-6 and TRBJ2-7, with 9 bases lining up with TRBD1. There are 16 residues in the CDR3. The germline V gene has CDR1 SGHDT and CDR2 YYEEEE. V lost 3 bases to trimming and J lost 3 bases; unmatched junction nucleotides: 10. The CDR3 coding sequence is TGTGCCAGCAGCTCTCCAATCCGGGACAGGGACTACGAGCAGTACTTC. Translated: CASSSPIRDRDYEQYF.

The chain combines TRBV5-1 with TRBJ1-2; D might be TRBD1 (6 bases). With 1 base removed from V and 7 bases from J, the gap between germline ends came to 14 bases. The CDR3 is made up of 14 amino acids. Per germline, CDR1 SGHRS and CDR2 YFSETQ. The CDR3 DNA reads TGCGCCAGCAGCTTGCAGGGGAGTTCGGGTGGCTACACCTTC. Translating gives CASSLQGSSGGYTF.

CDR3 DNA sequence: TGTGCCACCAGCAGAGACCCGGCCGTAAAACTGTCCGAGCAGTACTTC. Its translation: CATSRDPAVKLSEQYF. This rearrangement joins TRBV15 to TRBJ2-7; D not resolved. Trimming pared 0 bases from V and 6 bases from J, leaving 18 bases between. The CDR3 contains 16 residues. Germline values: CDR1 LNHNV, CDR2 YYDKDF (reference sequence).

V usage is TRBV7-6 and J usage is TRBJ2-7, with D possibly matching TRBD1 (5 bases). The ends were cut back, 3 bases at V and 3 bases at J, with 12 bases in the middle. This CDR3 is built from 14 residues. Germline V CDR1 and CDR2: SGHVS, FNYEAQ. The CDR3 DNA is TGTGCCAGCAGCTTGGCCGACAGACTCTACGAGCAGTACTTC. This codes for CASSLADRLYEQYF.

This chain uses TRBV29-1 with TRBJ1-1, with 7 bases matching TRBD1. The CDR3 runs 15 residues. Trimming took 1 base from V and 7 from J; bases not matched to a gene: 12. Germline CDR1 reads SQVTM; CDR2 reads ANQGSEA. This chain's CDR3 is CSVEGLGTGDHEAFF. CDR3 bases: TGCAGCGTTGAAGGGTTGGGAACAGGGGATCATGAAGCTTTCTTT.

This chain connects TRBV20-1 to TRBJ1-2, with D maybe TRBD1 (5 bases). V lost 4 bases to trimming and J lost 2 bases, with 5 bases between them. CDR1 is DFQATT and CDR2 is SNEGSKA in the germline V gene (reference sequence). The CDR3 consists of 11 residues. CDR3 loop: CSAKGNYGYTF. CDR3 nucleotides: TGCAGTGCTAAGGGGAACTATGGCTACACCTTC.

In its sample, this clone was seen a few times. The chain carries TRBV7-8 and TRBJ2-3, with 10 bases lining up with TRBD1. The trim removed 5 bases at V and 5 bases at J, leaving 7 bases unmatched. CDR3 size: 15 residues. The germline V gene has CDR1 SGHVS and CDR2 FQNEAQ. As DNA, the CDR3 is TGTGCCAGCAGCCACCGGGACAGGGGAAAAGATACGCAGTATTTT. Translating gives CASSHRDRGKDTQYF.

J is TRBJ1-5 and V is TRBV14; D ambiguous. This CDR3 has 13 amino acids. V lost 0 bases to trimming and J lost 4 bases, with 4 bases between them. From germline, CDR1 is SGHDN and CDR2 FVKESK. The CDR3 DNA sequence: TGTGCCAGCAGCCAAGATCGGAATCAGCCCCAGCATTTT. Translation gives CASSQDRNQPQHF.